This T cell receptor beta chain originates from a study of blood T cells in healthy people across ages. Study at large: With template switching, about one barcoded beta molecule was captured per two T cells.

Germline V lookup: CDR1 DFQATT, CDR2 SNEGSKA (reference sequence). This CDR3 has 14 amino acids. The ends were cut back, 1 base at V and 3 bases at J, with 13 bases in the middle. On this clonotype: The antigen is unknown.

Regarding the study as a whole: More naive CD4+ cells and higher diversity marked long-lived donors relative to aged donors. The recorded TCR beta diversity per million T cells decreased in a roughly linear manner with age. The study regarded diversity estimates from one million T cells as underestimates.

Next came a second PCR, run for about 6 to 11 cycles, which used a sample-barcoded 5' primer along with a J-beta primer mix. Each CDR3 protein gets one entry after TCRdb re-called the 5' RACE reads with MiXCR. There are around 580,000 distinct CDR3 sequences in the sample; around half occur only once, and roughly 24% lies in the top ten. Sample: blood. This clonotype originated in a man at least 80 years old in good health. The chain links TRBV20-1 to TRBJ2-7, with TRBD1 as a possible D gene (6 bases). CDR3 nucleotide sequence: TGCAGTGCTAGAGCGGTCAGGGGTCACTACGAGCAGTACTTC. It yields the protein CSARAVRGHYEQYF.